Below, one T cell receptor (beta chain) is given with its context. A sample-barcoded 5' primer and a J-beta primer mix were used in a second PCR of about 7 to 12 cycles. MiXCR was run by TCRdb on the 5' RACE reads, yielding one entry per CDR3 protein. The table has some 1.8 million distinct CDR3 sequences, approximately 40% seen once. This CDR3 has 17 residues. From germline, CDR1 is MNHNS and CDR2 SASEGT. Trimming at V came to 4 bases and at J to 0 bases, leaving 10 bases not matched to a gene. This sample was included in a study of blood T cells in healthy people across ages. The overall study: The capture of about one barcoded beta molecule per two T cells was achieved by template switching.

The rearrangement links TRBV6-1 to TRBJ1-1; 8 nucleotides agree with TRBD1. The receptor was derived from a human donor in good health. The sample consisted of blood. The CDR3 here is CASSGGTGIGLNTEAFF. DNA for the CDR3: TGTGCCAGCAGTGGCGGGACAGGCATCGGGTTGAACACTGAAGCTTTCTTT.